The present T cell receptor (beta chain) was sequenced within a study of regulatory T cells in long-lasting Graves disease. This clonotype has at least ten counts. Sample time point: newly diagnosed GD, antithyroid drugs for less than 3 months. The TCR library was made from RNA extracted from PBMCs. This CDR3 comprises 12 residues. Trimming shortened V by 6 bases and J by 6 bases, and 12 bases separated the two germline ends. Construction of TCR beta libraries relied on iRepertoire HTBI primers and on Arm-PCR targeting CDR3 regions. MiXCR, run by TCRdb on the multiplex PCR reads, gives a single entry per CDR3 protein. The table has 400,000 to 500,000 distinct CDR3 sequences, 16% seen once. This same sample was also taken into another study, of T cells in Graves' hyperthyroidism and ophthalmopathy.

The starting material was peripheral blood mononuclear cells (PBMCs), obtained at new diagnosis, from a patient treated with antithyroid drugs. This TCR was recovered from a woman aged 25 to 39 with Graves disease. The V call is TRBV12-3 or TRBV12-4, the J call TRBJ2-7; D may correspond to TRBD1 or TRBD2 (5 bases each). CDR3 in DNA: TGTGCCAGCAGGGGATCTGGGGGCGAGCAGTACTTC. Amino acid sequence: CASRGSGGEQYF.